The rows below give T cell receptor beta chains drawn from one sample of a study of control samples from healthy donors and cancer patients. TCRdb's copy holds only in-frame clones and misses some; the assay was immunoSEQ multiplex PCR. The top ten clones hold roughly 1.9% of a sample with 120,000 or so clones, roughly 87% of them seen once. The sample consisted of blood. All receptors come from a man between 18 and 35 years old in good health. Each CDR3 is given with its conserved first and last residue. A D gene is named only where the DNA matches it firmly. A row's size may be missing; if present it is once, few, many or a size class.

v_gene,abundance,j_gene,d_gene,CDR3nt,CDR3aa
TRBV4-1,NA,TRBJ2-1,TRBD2,TGCGCCAGCAGCGTCGGGTCCGGGACTATTGAGCAGTTCTTC,CASSVGSGTIEQFF
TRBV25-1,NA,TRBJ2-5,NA,TGTGCCAGCAGTGAATCTCGGGGCCAAGAGACCCAGTACTTC,CASSESRGQETQYF
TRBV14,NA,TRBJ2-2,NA,TGTGCCAGCAGCCAATACGGGGAGCTGTTTTTT,CASSQYGELFF
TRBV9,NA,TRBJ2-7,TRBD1,TGTGCCAGCAGCTCCCCGGGACAGGGTCATAACTTC,CASSSPGQGHNF
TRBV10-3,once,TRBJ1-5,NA,TGTGCCATCAGTGCTGCGGAACAGCCCCAGCATTTT,CAISAAEQPQHF
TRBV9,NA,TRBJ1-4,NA,TGTGCCAGCAGCGTGGGACAAGGTGAAAAACTGTTTTTT,CASSVGQGEKLFF
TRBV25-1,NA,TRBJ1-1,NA,TGTGCCAGCAGTAAGAGATGGGGGAAAAAGGCTGAAGCTTTCTTT,CASSKRWGKKAEAFF
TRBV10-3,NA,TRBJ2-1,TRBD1,TGTGCCATCAGTGAGTCCATGGGACAGGGGAGCTCCTACAATGAGCAGTTCTTC,CAISESMGQGSSYNEQFF
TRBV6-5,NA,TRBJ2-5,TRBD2,TGTGCCAGCAGTTTCTCTGGGACTATCCAAGAGACCCAGTACTTC,CASSFSGTIQETQYF
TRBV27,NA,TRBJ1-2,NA,TGTGCCAGCAGGGGATATACTAACTATGGCTACACCTTC,CASRGYTNYGYTF
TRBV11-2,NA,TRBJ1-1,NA,TGTGCCAGCAGCTTAGGGGTGGGAGGGTGGTGGACTGAAGCTTTCTTT,CASSLGVGGWWTEAFF
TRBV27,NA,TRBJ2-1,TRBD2,TGTGCCAGCGGCCTAGCGGGAGCTGGCAATGAGCAGTTCTTC,CASGLAGAGNEQFF
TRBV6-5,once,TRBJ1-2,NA,TGTGCCAGCAGTTACAACGACTATGGCTACACCTTC,CASSYNDYGYTF
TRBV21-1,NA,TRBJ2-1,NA,TGTGCCAGCAGCAAAGCGGGGACTAGCGGGAGATGGTCCTACAATGAGCAGTTCTTC,CASSKAGTSGRWSYNEQFF
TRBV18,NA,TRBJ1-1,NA,TGTGCCAGCCGACGCGGGACTGAAGCTTTCTTT,CASRRGTEAFF
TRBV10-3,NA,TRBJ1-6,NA,TGTGCCATCAGTGAGTCGGCCATAAATTCACCCCTCCACTTT,CAISESAINSPLHF
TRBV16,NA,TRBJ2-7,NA,TGTGCCAGCAGCCAATTTAGGGGGGGAACCTACGAGCAGTACTTC,CASSQFRGGTYEQYF
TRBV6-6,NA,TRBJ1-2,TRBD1,TGTGCCAGCAGTCAAACCTTGGGGAAGGACAGGAACCCTAACTATGGCTACACCTTC,CASSQTLGKDRNPNYGYTF